The rows below give T cell receptor beta chains drawn from one sample of a study of monozygotic twins with inflammatory bowel disease. From the 5' RACE reads, TCRdb lists one entry per CDR3 protein and no DNA. Recorded for this sample: approximately 400,000 distinct CDR3 sequences. Sample: blood. All receptors derive from a human donor with ulcerative colitis or Crohn's disease, or a healthy co-twin of an affected twin (not recorded which). The CDR3 runs from the conserved cysteine through the conserved F or W.

TRBV5-5	TRBJ1-1	CASSLVPDRGRQNTEAFF
TRBV7-3	TRBJ1-1	CASSSPGTTEAFF
TRBV2	TRBJ2-5	CASSGGFKETQYF
TRBV12-3/TRBV12-4	TRBJ1-3	CASRPGQGAGGNTIYF
TRBV28	TRBJ1-4	CASSFPLYSEKLFF
TRBV25-1	TRBJ2-5	CASLLLRGEQETQYF
TRBV5-1	TRBJ1-3	CASSLRGYSGNTIYF
TRBV5-1	TRBJ2-1	CASSLGAVAGEQFF
TRBV20-1	TRBJ2-5	CSARGRGGDETQYF
TRBV12-3/TRBV12-4	TRBJ2-4	CASSPVGGSLAKNIQYF
TRBV7-2	TRBJ2-3	CASTPGTGYADTQYF
TRBV11-1	TRBJ2-3	CASSLVVLAGGTSTDTQYF
TRBV5-1	TRBJ2-6	CASSSLMTAPGANVLTF
TRBV30	TRBJ2-7	CAWSVESSSYEQYF
TRBV20-1	TRBJ2-5	CSARDPRTAETQYF
TRBV7-6	TRBJ2-3	CASSQGLVSTDTQYF
TRBV19	TRBJ2-7	CASSMGGQGSDEQYF
TRBV7-9	TRBJ2-3	CASSSGVVDTQYF
TRBV12-3/TRBV12-4	TRBJ2-3	CASSTGQGSDTQYF
TRBV4-3	TRBJ2-1	CASSQAPDGGEGDEQFF
TRBV29-1	TRBJ1-3	CSVEDLGNTIYF
TRBV27	TRBJ2-7	CASGRQNGGEQYF
TRBV28	TRBJ2-1	CASRIYNEQFF
TRBV6-4	TRBJ2-3	CASSAGTGATDTQYF
TRBV14	TRBJ2-7	CASSQQRGGVYEQYF
TRBV5-1	TRBJ1-2	CASSLALFYGYTF
TRBV7-2	TRBJ1-5	CASSAGTDYNQPQHF
TRBV4-1	TRBJ2-2	CASSQADRDTGELFF
TRBV4-1	TRBJ2-7	CASSPTRGGLYSYEQYF
TRBV7-2	TRBJ2-7	CASSLSSLGPMGQDTYEQYF
TRBV6-2/TRBV6-3	TRBJ2-3	CTSKVDRGFSDTQYF
TRBV7-9	TRBJ1-2	CASSMQGDGYGYTF
TRBV28	TRBJ1-1	CASTVGGRSNTEAFF
TRBV20-1	TRBJ1-4	CSARDLRANEKLFF
TRBV12-3/TRBV12-4	TRBJ2-7	CASSLTGGQLEQYF
TRBV7-9	TRBJ1-2	CASSGSGNNYGYTF
TRBV2	TRBJ2-5	CASSGGEYETQYF
TRBV6-2/TRBV6-3	TRBJ1-5	CASSYIGSNQPQHF
TRBV29-1	TRBJ2-7	CSVRGQGLYEQYF
TRBV7-2	TRBJ2-3	CASTWDGSTDTQYF
TRBV6-5	TRBJ2-1	CASSYSTGHNEQFF
TRBV7-8	TRBJ2-2	CASSRIGGITGGELFF
TRBV5-1	TRBJ2-5	CASSFRGFQETQYF
TRBV5-1	TRBJ1-6	CASSFRQGDNSPLHF
TRBV20-1	TRBJ2-5	CSASGGEETQYF
TRBV6-4	TRBJ1-2	CASSDPGQGAGGYTF
TRBV20-1	TRBJ2-2	CSALQAGENTGELFF
TRBV7-3	TRBJ2-1	CASSVQGPNEQFF
TRBV7-2	TRBJ2-3	CASSFSGDTDTQYF
TRBV7-3	TRBJ1-2	CASSSQLQGNGYTF
TRBV2	TRBJ1-2	CASSDDRPYGYTF
TRBV19	TRBJ2-7	CASSMNSYEQYF
TRBV5-1	TRBJ1-1	CASTSRGQYTEAFF